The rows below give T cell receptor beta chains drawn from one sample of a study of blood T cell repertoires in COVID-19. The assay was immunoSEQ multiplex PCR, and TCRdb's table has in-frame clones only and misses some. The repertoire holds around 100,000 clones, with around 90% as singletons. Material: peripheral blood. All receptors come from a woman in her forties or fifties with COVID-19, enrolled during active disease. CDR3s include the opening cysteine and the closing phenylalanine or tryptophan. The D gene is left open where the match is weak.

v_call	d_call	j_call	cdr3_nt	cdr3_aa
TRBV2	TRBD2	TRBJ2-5	TGTGCCAGCAGCACCCTGACTAGCGGGGGTGAGACCCAGTACTTC	CASSTLTSGGETQYF
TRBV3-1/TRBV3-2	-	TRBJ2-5	TGTGCCAGCAGCCAAACTAGTTTCGGAGAGACCCAGTACTTC	CASSQTSFGETQYF
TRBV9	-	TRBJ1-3	TGTGCCAGCAGCGGAACAGGGTTATCTGGAAACACCATATATTTT	CASSGTGLSGNTIYF
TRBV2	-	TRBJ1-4	TGTGCCAGCAGTGATTGGGGGGGTGCTAATGAAAAACTGTTTTTT	CASSDWGGANEKLFF
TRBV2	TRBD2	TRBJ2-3	TGTGCCAGCAGTGAAATAGGGCTAGCGGGGGGAGATACGCAGTATTTT	CASSEIGLAGGDTQYF
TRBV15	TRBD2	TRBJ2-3	TGTGCCACCAGCGGGGGACTAGCGGGGCCAGATACGCAGTATTTT	CATSGGLAGPDTQYF
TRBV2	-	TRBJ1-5	TGTGCCAGCAGTGAATATAGGGGGTCAAGCCAGCCCCAGCATTTT	CASSEYRGSSQPQHF
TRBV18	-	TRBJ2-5	TGTGCCAGCTCACTCACAGAAATACAAGAGACCCAGTACTTC	CASSLTEIQETQYF
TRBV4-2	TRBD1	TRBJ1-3	TGTGCCAGCAGCCAAGATCTGTCCGCAGGGGGCTTCGTAAACACCATATATTTT	CASSQDLSAGGFVNTIYF
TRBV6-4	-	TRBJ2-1	TGTGCCAGCAGTGCCCAAGCCGGGACATCCAATGAGCAGTTCTTC	CASSAQAGTSNEQFF